A selection of T cell receptor beta chains follows, all from one sample in a study of blood T cell repertoires in COVID-19. The method was immunoSEQ multiplex PCR; TCRdb's version includes in-frame clones alone and lacks a portion of them. The profile covers fewer than 450,000 clones, with 88% appearing a single time and 10% to 15% taken by the ten largest. The sample taken for sequencing was peripheral blood. These receptors came from a woman aged 45 to 65 with COVID-19, enrolled during active disease. Both conserved end residues are part of each CDR3. Each record gives: V gene, clone size, D gene, J gene, CDR3 protein, CDR3 DNA. D genes are given only for firm matches. Some rows have no size entry. The others give once, few or many, or a class for an expanded clone.

TRBV30,NA,NA,TRBJ1-2,CAWSVDRDNYGYTF,TGTGCCTGGAGTGTAGACAGAGACAACTATGGCTACACCTTC
TRBV29-1,NA,NA,TRBJ1-2,CSVESRTNYGYTF,TGCAGCGTTGAAAGCAGGACTAACTATGGCTACACCTTC
TRBV7-9,few,TRBD1,TRBJ1-2,CASSLGQGAGEGYTF,TGTGCCAGCAGCTTAGGACAGGGGGCAGGAGAAGGCTACACCTTC
TRBV6-5,NA,TRBD1,TRBJ1-1,CASSYSTGNAFF,TGTGCCAGCAGTTACTCGACAGGGAACGCTTTCTTT
TRBV10-2,NA,TRBD2,TRBJ2-2,CASRLTGGYTGELFF,TGCGCCAGCAGGCTTACGGGGGGATACACCGGGGAGCTGTTTTTT
TRBV5-1,NA,TRBD1,TRBJ2-2,CASSTRDSPTGELFF,TGCGCCAGCAGCACCCGGGACAGCCCCACCGGGGAGCTGTTTTTT
TRBV19,few,NA,TRBJ1-1,CASSPGVGIRTFF,TGTGCCAGTAGTCCGGGAGTGGGGATACGTACTTTCTTT
TRBV19,NA,TRBD1,TRBJ2-7,CASSPTRQGSYEQYF,TGTGCCAGTAGTCCAACGAGACAGGGGAGCTACGAGCAGTACTTC
TRBV5-1,NA,TRBD1,TRBJ1-1,CASSLAGDRRLNTEAFF,TGCGCCAGCAGCTTGGCCGGGGACAGACGCCTAAACACTGAAGCTTTCTTT
TRBV9,NA,NA,TRBJ1-2,CASSVGEGRVGYGYTF,TGTGCCAGCAGCGTAGGGGAGGGTAGGGTCGGCTATGGCTACACCTTC
TRBV28,NA,TRBD1,TRBJ1-2,CASRTGGYGYTF,TGTGCCAGCAGAACAGGGGGCTATGGCTACACCTTC
TRBV6-1,NA,TRBD2,TRBJ2-4,CASSETSGSLAKNIQYF,TGTGCCAGCAGTGAAACTAGCGGAAGCCTAGCCAAAAACATTCAGTACTTC
TRBV5-1,NA,TRBD1,TRBJ1-1,CASSLNQGAGTEAFF,TGCGCCAGCAGCTTGAATCAGGGGGCTGGAACTGAAGCTTTCTTT
TRBV30,NA,NA,TRBJ1-4,CAWSLGVATNEKLFF,TGTGCCTGGAGCCTAGGGGTCGCAACTAATGAAAAACTGTTTTTT
TRBV20-1,NA,NA,TRBJ1-1,CSASGARGTEAFF,TGCAGTGCTAGTGGGGCCAGAGGGACTGAAGCTTTCTTT
TRBV7-2,NA,TRBD1,TRBJ1-1,CASNDRGLNTEAFF,TGTGCCAGCAACGACAGGGGGCTGAACACTGAAGCTTTCTTT
TRBV20-1,NA,NA,TRBJ2-7,CSASRPGATYEQYF,TGCAGTGCTAGTAGGCCAGGCGCCACCTACGAGCAGTACTTC
TRBV5-1,NA,NA,TRBJ1-1,CASSFMGRANTEAFF,TGCGCCAGCAGCTTTATGGGCAGGGCGAACACTGAAGCTTTCTTT
TRBV6-1,once,NA,TRBJ2-5,CASSEPIPGSFSQETQYF,TGTGCCAGCAGTGAACCGATCCCGGGATCCTTTTCTCAAGAGACCCAGTACTTC
TRBV7-9,NA,NA,TRBJ1-6,CASSPGGLDSPLHF,TGTGCCAGCAGCCCGGGAGGGCTCGATTCACCCCTCCACTTT
TRBV6-5,NA,NA,TRBJ1-5,CASRGIDEGQPQHF,TGTGCCAGCAGGGGGATCGACGAGGGTCAGCCCCAGCATTTT
TRBV19,NA,NA,TRBJ1-1,CASSGKTDNTEAFF,TGTGCCAGTAGTGGCAAGACAGATAACACTGAAGCTTTCTTT
TRBV5-4,once,NA,TRBJ2-1,CASSLARGLSYNEQFF,TGTGCCAGCAGCTTGGCCAGGGGTCTCTCCTACAATGAGCAGTTCTTC
TRBV3-1/TRBV3-2,NA,NA,TRBJ1-5,CASSQGGGQPQHF,TGTGCCAGCAGCCAGGGGGGGGGCCAGCCCCAGCATTTT
TRBV5-1,few,NA,TRBJ1-1,CASSLNRMNTEAFF,TGCGCCAGCAGCTTGAACAGAATGAACACTGAAGCTTTCTTT
TRBV4-1,NA,NA,TRBJ1-2,CASSRTERNGYTF,TGCGCCAGCAGCCGAACCGAGCGGAATGGCTACACCTTC
TRBV6-1,NA,NA,TRBJ1-5,CASSEPDQPQHF,TGTGCCAGCAGTGAACCCGATCAGCCCCAGCATTTT
TRBV6-4,NA,TRBD2,TRBJ2-3,CASSDGLAGTDTQYF,TGTGCCAGCAGTGATGGACTAGCGGGTACAGATACGCAGTATTTT
TRBV5-8,NA,NA,TRBJ2-3,CASLGGISTDTQYF,TGTGCCAGTCTAGGGGGAATAAGCACAGATACGCAGTATTTT
TRBV5-4,NA,NA,TRBJ1-4,CASSPRPGHATNEKLFF,TGTGCCAGCAGCCCCCGCCCGGGACACGCAACTAATGAAAAACTGTTTTTT
TRBV5-4,NA,NA,TRBJ1-5,CASSLDGGGSNQPQHF,TGTGCCAGCAGCTTGGACGGGGGAGGTAGCAATCAGCCCCAGCATTTT
TRBV6-5,NA,NA,TRBJ1-2,CASSATQNYGYTF,TGTGCCAGCAGCGCCACACAGAACTATGGCTACACCTTC
TRBV6-4,NA,NA,TRBJ2-7,CASSDSTDEQYF,TGTGCCAGCAGTGACTCGACTGACGAGCAGTACTTC
TRBV3-1/TRBV3-2,few,TRBD1,TRBJ1-6,CASSQVDRGNSPLHF,TGTGCCAGCAGCCAAGTAGACAGGGGTAATTCACCCCTCCACTTT
TRBV6-5,NA,TRBD1,TRBJ1-1,CASSYSRDRGYTEAFF,TGTGCCAGCAGTTACTCGAGAGACAGGGGGTATACTGAAGCTTTCTTT
TRBV5-1,NA,NA,TRBJ2-7,CASSLSGDYTTYEQYF,TGCGCCAGCAGCCTCTCAGGGGACTACACGACCTACGAGCAGTACTTC
TRBV30,NA,TRBD1,TRBJ2-7,CAWSARGRGYEQYF,TGTGCCTGGAGCGCCAGGGGCAGGGGGTACGAGCAGTACTTC
TRBV2,NA,TRBD1,TRBJ1-4,CASRRTGNEKLFF,TGTGCCAGCAGGAGGACAGGGAATGAAAAACTGTTTTTT
TRBV30,NA,NA,TRBJ1-2,CAWSAFRGEGYTF,TGTGCCTGGAGTGCCTTCCGGGGTGAAGGCTACACCTTC
TRBV6-5,NA,NA,TRBJ1-2,CASTLNRGYTF,TGTGCCAGCACCCTGAACCGGGGCTACACCTTC
TRBV3-1/TRBV3-2,few,NA,TRBJ1-2,CASSQGAGRNGYTF,TGTGCCAGCAGCCAAGGCGCAGGGCGGAATGGCTACACCTTC
TRBV6-5,NA,NA,TRBJ1-1,CASGPRGATEAFF,TGTGCCAGCGGACCTCGCGGGGCCACTGAAGCTTTCTTT
TRBV3-1/TRBV3-2,NA,TRBD2,TRBJ2-1,CATAGGSSYNEQFF,TGTGCCACCGCGGGGGGATCCTCCTACAATGAGCAGTTCTTC
TRBV19,NA,NA,TRBJ1-2,CASTRQKDGYTF,TGTGCCAGTACCAGACAGAAGGATGGCTACACCTTC
TRBV12-5,NA,NA,TRBJ1-6,CASQGSYNSPLHF,TGTGCTAGCCAGGGATCCTATAATTCACCCCTCCACTTT
TRBV5-4,NA,NA,TRBJ1-2,CASSLAGSMGYTF,TGTGCCAGCAGCTTGGCAGGGTCTATGGGCTACACCTTC
TRBV5-4,NA,NA,TRBJ2-7,CASSLEGAQNYEQYF,TGTGCCAGCAGCTTGGAAGGGGCACAGAACTACGAGCAGTACTTC
TRBV30,NA,NA,TRBJ1-5,CAWSVQGAGPQHF,TGTGCCTGGAGTGTACAGGGCGCGGGGCCCCAGCATTTT
TRBV29-1,NA,NA,TRBJ1-1,CSVKWQYTEAFF,TGCAGCGTCAAGTGGCAATACACTGAAGCTTTCTTT
TRBV25-1,NA,NA,TRBJ1-2,CASSEGRGGYTF,TGTGCCAGCAGTGAGGGCAGGGGCGGCTACACCTTC
TRBV2,NA,NA,TRBJ1-4,CASSETGNEKLFF,TGTGCCAGCAGTGAAACAGGGAATGAAAAACTGTTTTTT
TRBV4-1,NA,NA,TRBJ2-1,CASSQAQGISYNEQFF,TGCGCCAGCAGCCAGGCCCAGGGTATCTCCTACAATGAGCAGTTCTTC
TRBV9,NA,NA,TRBJ2-1,CASSVGSQGSYNEQFF,TGTGCCAGCAGCGTAGGAAGTCAGGGGTCCTACAATGAGCAGTTCTTC
TRBV15,NA,NA,TRBJ2-7,CATSRPWPRDYEQYF,TGTGCCACCAGCAGACCCTGGCCTCGGGACTACGAGCAGTACTTC